This record looks at one T cell receptor (beta chain) sequence and its context. Germline lookup yields CDR1 SGHRS and CDR2 YFSETQ. The CDR3 is 16 residues long. The V gene end was trimmed by 5 bases and the J gene end by 2 bases; junction bases not matched to a gene: 10. This specimen belongs to a study of cytomegalovirus exposure and HLA in healthy donors. The table came from immunoSEQ multiplex PCR; TCRdb's copy has only in-frame clones and leaves some out. Here the sample spans approximately 200,000 clones, around nine tenths being singletons. Sequenced sample: PBMCs. The chain has TRBV5-1 and TRBJ2-1; TRBD2 matches at 7 bases. This sequence originates from a woman aged 18 to 35 in good health and CMV-seronegative. The CDR3 DNA reads TGCGCCAGCAGGGTGGGCGGGAGCAATGCCTACAATGAGCAGTTCTTC. Its translation: CASRVGGSNAYNEQFF.